Listed below are T cell receptor beta chains from one sample, sequenced in a study of blood T cell repertoires in COVID-19. Repertoires were generated with immunoSEQ multiplex PCR, while TCRdb's copy carries only in-frame clones and drops some. Counted here are around 120,000 clones, approximately 86% occurring once; the ten biggest clones make up around 0.81%. Sequencing was carried out using peripheral blood. The receptors come from a woman aged 45-59 years with active or convalescent COVID-19. The CDR3 runs from the conserved cysteine through the conserved F or W. A row's size may be missing; if present it is once, few, many or a size class.

j_call clone_size v_call cdr3_length cdr3_aa
TRBJ1-1 - TRBV29-1 15 CSVEGGRDMNTEAFF
TRBJ2-7 - TRBV6-1 15 CASSEAPGGAYEQYF
TRBJ2-1 - TRBV6-5 15 CASSKTSGNNNEQFF
TRBJ1-4 once TRBV3-1/TRBV3-2 15 CASSHQFATNEKLFF
TRBJ2-7 - TRBV11-3 14 CASSLSGLFYEQYF
TRBJ1-4 - TRBV11-3 16 CASSLLGQAETEKLFF
TRBJ1-4 - TRBV11-2 15 CASSLGGGLVEKLFF
TRBJ2-7 few TRBV25-1 12 CASSAGGREQYF
TRBJ1-2 - TRBV10-3 14 CAISESRGNYGYTF
TRBJ1-5 - TRBV6-1 16 CASSVQVLDGNQPQHF
TRBJ1-2 - TRBV29-1 13 CSVAPRTGYGYTF
TRBJ1-4 - TRBV3-1/TRBV3-2 12 CASSRGNEKLFF
TRBJ2-3 once TRBV4-3 17 CASSQDLSGRAADTQYF
TRBJ1-2 - TRBV3-1/TRBV3-2 14 CASSQSEFDYGYTF
TRBJ1-2 few TRBV19 16 CASSTRDRGYNYGYTF
TRBJ2-1 - TRBV30 13 CAWSSRTTNEQFF
TRBJ2-5 - TRBV3-1/TRBV3-2 14 CASSQEDREETQYF
TRBJ1-1 - TRBV28 15 CASTGAGQGITEAFF
TRBJ2-2 - TRBV7-9 19 CASSLGLAGPPLGAGELFF
TRBJ2-7 - TRBV5-1 12 CASKMTRGEQYF
TRBJ2-1 - TRBV30 18 CAWSVLGGSPMEVNEQFF
TRBJ2-7 - TRBV30 13 CAGTSGYSYEQYF
TRBJ1-2 few TRBV27 15 CASSSPGQGFYGYTF
TRBJ2-1 - TRBV11-3 11 CASSSGVEQFF
TRBJ2-2 - TRBV18 16 CASSPLGTPNTGELFF